What follows is one TCR beta chain and its context. This sample was included in a study of T cells after yellow fever vaccination. For TCR, cDNA came from 5'RACE template switching, which added a universal primer site and UMIs. TCRdb used MiXCR to reprocess the 5' RACE reads, holding one entry per CDR3 protein. The sample has hundreds of thousands of distinct CDR3 sequences, over 8% seen once. Sequenced here: PBMCs, sampled on the day of the first yellow fever vaccination. This receptor was obtained from a man aged 18 to 29 who received the YFV17D yellow fever vaccine.

CDR3 DNA sequence: TGTGCCAGCAGCTTGAATCGGGGAGGGAATGGAAACACCATATATTTT. It codes for CASSLNRGGNGNTIYF. The genes are TRBV7-2 and TRBJ1-3; unclear D gene. The CDR3 length is 16 residues. Germline CDR1 and CDR2: SGHTA and FQGNSA. V lost 3 bases and J 3 bases, leaving 15 bases between the germline ends.